This T cell receptor beta chain came from a study of T cell responses to AZD1222 COVID-19 vaccine. Assay: immunoSEQ multiplex PCR; the TCRdb copy retains only in-frame clones and omits some. Found here are fewer than 120,000 clones, 85% to 90% of them singletons; the top ten hold about 15%. Trimming took 5 bases from V and 2 from J, leaving 12 bases between them. The CDR3 is 14 residues long. Germline V gene data show CDR1 as ENHRY and CDR2 as SYGVKD. Study conclusions and caveats: At baseline, seropositivity was found in only a handful of AZD1222 recipients. Unmutated variant regions reportedly attract nearly half of all spike-specific TCRs. Donors in the cohort were predominantly white British and more often female, and clonal diversity was possibly underestimated. Spike-specific TCR breadth and depth both grew after two AZD1222 doses.

Turning to this clone: Its antigen remains unknown.

The material was peripheral blood, obtained 28 days after the second AZD1222 dose. V is TRBV10-3 and J is TRBJ1-1, with TRBD1 as a possible D gene (6 bases). The TCR was taken from an adult who received the AZD1222 COVID-19 vaccine. The DNA for the CDR3 is TGTGCCATCAGTCCCGGGACATCAAACACTGAAGCTTTCTTT. It translates to CAISPGTSNTEAFF.